This record covers a single T cell receptor (beta chain). These data originate in a study of regulatory T cells. The PCR used 52 TRBV and 13 TRBJ primers. Clones were read by immunoSEQ multiplex PCR, and TCRdb kept only the in-frame ones, dropping some. This table has about 2,100 clones, approximately 65% appearing once. V was trimmed by 1 base and J by 0 bases, leaving 4 bases between them. The CDR3 consists of 13 residues. CDR1 is SGHKS and CDR2 is YYEKEE in the germline V gene (reference sequence). The receptor was derived from a person between 30 and 45 years old with CD3G deficiency. V and J are TRBV5-5 and TRBJ1-1; unclear D gene. Sample: CD8+ T cells sorted from blood. In DNA form, the CDR3 reads TGTGCCAGCAGCTTGTCTTTGAACACTGAAGCTTTCTTT. Amino acid sequence: CASSLSLNTEAFF.